Listed below are T cell receptor beta chains from one sample, sequenced in a study of CD8 T cells in ankylosing spondylitis. TCRdb re-derived calls from the 5' RACE reads in MiXCR, one entry per CDR3 protein. The sample has some 240,000 distinct CDR3 sequences, around 25% seen once; the top ten hold less than 0.75%. The specimen was blood, either unsorted or a sorted T cell fraction (not recorded which). Every receptor here comes from a male donor with ankylosing spondylitis or in good health (not recorded which). The CDR3 runs from the conserved cysteine through the conserved F or W. The order of the fields is D gene, V gene, clone size, J gene, CDR3 DNA, CDR3 protein. A D gene is named only where the DNA matches it firmly. Clone size is not always given. Where it is, it says once, few, many or a class for expanded clones.

.,TRBV29-1,many,TRBJ2-7,TGCAGCGTCGGGGGCGGCACTTACGAGCAGTACTTC,CSVGGGTYEQYF
.,TRBV20-1,few,TRBJ2-1,TGCAGTGCCCCTCCGGCGGGTGGCAGGGGAGGGGATTACAATGAGCAGTTCTTC,CSAPPAGGRGGDYNEQFF
.,TRBV20-1,many,TRBJ2-7,TGCAGTGCTGCCGACTGGCATCCCTACGAGCAGTACTTC,CSAADWHPYEQYF
TRBD1,TRBV7-7,few,TRBJ2-5,TGTGCCAGCAGCATACAGGGGTTTATGGCCCAGTACTTC,CASSIQGFMAQYF
.,TRBV6-1,.,TRBJ2-2,TGTGCCAGCAGTCCCGACAGAATCACCGGGGAGCTGTTTTTT,CASSPDRITGELFF
.,TRBV5-5,few,TRBJ2-1,TGTGCCAGCAGCTTTGGATTCGATGAGCAGTTCTTC,CASSFGFDEQFF
.,TRBV6-5,few,TRBJ2-7,TGTGCCAGCAGTTACGGGGGGACCGTGTACGAGCAGTACTTC,CASSYGGTVYEQYF
.,TRBV12-3/TRBV12-4,many,TRBJ2-5,TGTGCCAGCAGTTTGGGGCGACAAGAGACCCAGTACTTC,CASSLGRQETQYF
TRBD1,TRBV12-3/TRBV12-4,few,TRBJ1-2,TGTGCCAGCAGTTTAGGACAGGGCCGAGACTATGGCTACACCTTC,CASSLGQGRDYGYTF
TRBD1,TRBV12-3/TRBV12-4,.,TRBJ2-2,TGTGTCAGCAGTTTAGGGTCACAGGGGAGACTAAGGACCGGGGAGCTGTTTTTT,CVSSLGSQGRLRTGELFF
.,TRBV29-1,few,TRBJ1-1,TGCAGCGCTAAAACCGGGACAAAGCTTGAAGCTTTCTTT,CSAKTGTKLEAFF
.,TRBV12-3/TRBV12-4,few,TRBJ1-1,TGTGCCAGCAGTTTTCGGGGGGGAGGCACTGAAGCTTTCTTT,CASSFRGGGTEAFF
TRBD1,TRBV10-3,few,TRBJ2-1,TGTGCCATCAGTGGACAGGGGACTGAGCAGTTCTTC,CAISGQGTEQFF
.,TRBV30,many,TRBJ1-1,TGTGCCTCTCGGAGGGGCGTACCAGAAGCTTTCTTT,CASRRGVPEAFF
.,TRBV5-4,.,TRBJ2-7,TGTGCCAGCAGCACACTCAGTGGCAGGGCTAACGAGCAGTACTTC,CASSTLSGRANEQYF
TRBD1,TRBV20-1,few,TRBJ2-5,TGCAGTGCTAGAACACGACAGGGGGCGGGGACCCAGTACTTC,CSARTRQGAGTQYF
.,TRBV25-1,many,TRBJ2-4,TGTGCCAGCAGTGACCTCAGGGAACCCAAAAACATTCAGTACTTC,CASSDLREPKNIQYF
.,TRBV12-3/TRBV12-4,.,TRBJ2-7,TGTGCCAGCAGCTACTCCGGGGGTGTTGGCGAGCAGTACTTC,CASSYSGGVGEQYF
.,TRBV20-1,many,TRBJ2-3,TGCAGTGCCCTAGTGGGGGGTATAGATACGCAGTATTTT,CSALVGGIDTQYF
.,TRBV7-9,few,TRBJ2-7,TGTGCCAGCAGCTTAGGACAAAACTACGAGCAGTACTTC,CASSLGQNYEQYF
TRBD2,TRBV4-2,.,TRBJ2-7,TGTGCCAGCAGCCGCACTAGCGGGTTCTACGAGCAGTACTTC,CASSRTSGFYEQYF
.,TRBV7-9,few,TRBJ1-1,TGTGCCAGCAGCTTAGGGGGGGCCGGGCAGAGAACTGAAGCTTTCTTT,CASSLGGAGQRTEAFF
TRBD2,TRBV3-1,.,TRBJ2-1,TGTGCCAGCAGCCAATCCCTGCGGGGGGAGCAGTTCTTC,CASSQSLRGEQFF
.,TRBV20-1,many,TRBJ2-3,TGCAGTGCAAGACTAGAAAAGGCGCAGTATTTT,CSARLEKAQYF
.,TRBV12-3/TRBV12-4,few,TRBJ2-1,TGTGCCAGCAGTTTATCTGAGGACAATGAGCAGTTCTTC,CASSLSEDNEQFF
.,TRBV6-5,few,TRBJ1-1,TGTGCCAGCAGTTACCCTCCCAGTGTAGCTTTCTTT,CASSYPPSVAFF
.,TRBV6-5,.,TRBJ2-7,TGTGCCAGCAGTTACTCGCGACAAAGGGGACGCGTCGAGCAGTACTTC,CASSYSRQRGRVEQYF
.,TRBV20-1,many,TRBJ1-2,TGCAGTGCTTACGACTCTCTCCGGCCTAACTATGGCTACACCTTC,CSAYDSLRPNYGYTF
.,TRBV10-3,few,TRBJ2-1,TGTGCCATCAGCGGACAGACCTACAATGAGCAGTTCTTC,CAISGQTYNEQFF
TRBD2,TRBV7-2,many,TRBJ2-3,TGTGCCAGCAGCTTATGGGGGGGGACGCAGTATTTT,CASSLWGGTQYF
.,TRBV12-3/TRBV12-4,few,TRBJ1-1,TGTGCCAGCAGCTTTCTGGCAGGGGCGGACACTGAAGCTTTCTTT,CASSFLAGADTEAFF
.,TRBV19,few,TRBJ1-1,TGTGCCAGTAGTTTCCGGACTTATAGTGGCACTGAAGCTTTCTTT,CASSFRTYSGTEAFF
TRBD1,TRBV6-1,.,TRBJ2-7,TGTGCCAGCAGGAAACCGGGACAGGGCCTCTACGAGCAGTACTTC,CASRKPGQGLYEQYF
TRBD1,TRBV4-1,few,TRBJ1-2,TGCGCCAGCAGCCAAGATCTCAGGGGGGATGGCTACACCTTC,CASSQDLRGDGYTF
TRBD2,TRBV7-8,many,TRBJ2-3,TGTGCCAGCAGCTTAGATGAGGGGACTAGCGGCACAGATACGCAGTATTTT,CASSLDEGTSGTDTQYF
TRBD1,TRBV12-3/TRBV12-4,many,TRBJ1-4,TGTGCCAGCAGTTTAAGACAGGGGGCGGTGGATGAAAAACTGTTTTTT,CASSLRQGAVDEKLFF
.,TRBV12-3/TRBV12-4,.,TRBJ1-1,TGTGCCAGCAGTTCTAGGGTAGGGGACACTGAAGCTTTCTTT,CASSSRVGDTEAFF
TRBD2,TRBV29-1,.,TRBJ2-1,TGCAGCGCCCAGGGACTAGCGGGCGGGGGGTCATACAATGAGCAGTTCTTC,CSAQGLAGGGSYNEQFF
.,TRBV9,.,TRBJ2-3,TGTGCCAGCAGCGTAGTGGCAGATACGCAGTATTTT,CASSVVADTQYF
.,TRBV20-1,few,TRBJ1-2,TGCAGTGCTAGAGATGCCAAAAACTATGGCTACACCTTC,CSARDAKNYGYTF
.,TRBV7-6,.,TRBJ2-1,TGTGCCAGCAGCAAAGAGGGGACGCGCAATGAGCAGTTCTTC,CASSKEGTRNEQFF
.,TRBV6-1,.,TRBJ2-7,TGTGCCAGCTCCCGAGGGGGGCAGGTCAGCTCCTACGAGCAGTACTTC,CASSRGGQVSSYEQYF
.,TRBV20-1,many,TRBJ2-7,TGCAGTGCTCCGACAGTGGGGGAGCAGTACTTC,CSAPTVGEQYF
.,TRBV20-1,many,TRBJ2-3,TGCAGTGCTAGAGAACCTAGCACAGATACGCAGTATTTT,CSAREPSTDTQYF
.,TRBV12-3/TRBV12-4,once,TRBJ2-5,TGTGCCAGCAGTTCCTGGGCAGGGCAAGAGACCCAGTACTTC,CASSSWAGQETQYF